This entry concerns a single T cell receptor beta chain. Its antigen remains undetermined. No base-level quality is on record; no much larger clone is a single base apart. TCRbeta CDR3 regions were amplified from genomic DNA using the immunoSEQ Assay, a bias-controlled multiplex PCR. The study's processing was this. Within the assay, amplification of reference gene primers was used to estimate how many nucleated cells each sample contained. To quantify the absolute abundance of each unique TCRbeta CDR3 rearrangement, sequence reads were collapsed and filtered. For each sample, productive Simpson clonality was calculated as the square root of Simpson's diversity index across productive rearrangements. This immuneACCESS table, as held by TCRdb, lists in-frame sequences with V and J called but not all clones. Of the missing ones, under half trace to an unresolved V gene in checked studies; the others have no known cause. For V, J and clone size, that table is used; D and trimming come from the DNA. This sample holds over 25,000 clones; approximately 82% were observed only once. In total, the top ten clones hold roughly 15% of the sample.

This sample is part of a study of blood T cell repertoires in COVID-19 (TCRdb year 2020). Background on the whole study: Samples from collaborators originated in the United States, Italy and Spain and spanned both the acute and convalescent phases of COVID-19. The prospective study material was composed of cDNA or gDNA derived from T cells, B-cell-depleted T cells, or PBMCs. Deeply sampled blood TCRbeta repertoires from subjects exposed to, actively infected with, or recovered from COVID-19 were included in the dataset. A freely available public database, intended as a resource for researchers studying the immune response to SARS-CoV-2, is where the repertoires were released. The samples were drawn from the first 160 participants of the ongoing ImmuneRACE study and from some 1,300 subjects provided by 6 global collaborators. The sample metadata nearly always contained a de-identified subject ID, COVID-19 status, age in years and sex. HLA class I and class II types, where available, came from metadata supplied by the sample provider rather than from assay-based typing. The paper as a whole reports these results and caveats: The amount of clinical and demographic metadata varied by source and participant and was provided uncurated.

Each collaborating institution followed its own protocols to collect whole blood in K2EDTA tubes. For TCRbeta analysis, collaborators shipped samples as frozen whole blood, isolated PBMCs, or DNA extracted from either of those sample types. This receptor was identified in a human donor in a cohort sampled during active COVID-19. Sequences were obtained from peripheral blood.

The encoded CDR3 is CASSSQGADRNTIYF. In nucleotides, the sequence is TGTGCCAGCAGTTCCCAGGGGGCCGATAGAAACACCATATATTTT. This sequence uses TRBV27 and TRBJ1-3, and TRBD1 matches 8 of the central bases. CDR1 and CDR2 (MNHEY, SMNVEV) derive from the germline V gene (reference sequence). From its cysteine to its phenylalanine, the CDR3 spans 15 amino acids. The entry retains the CDR3 DNA only, 45 bases that are in frame from base 1. Relative to germline, V is missing 4 bases and J is missing 5 bases, with 7 bases of the junction outside any gene match.